The rows below give T cell receptor beta chains drawn from one sample of a study of cytomegalovirus exposure and HLA in healthy donors. Data came from immunoSEQ multiplex PCR; TCRdb stores just in-frame clones and leaves some out. The table lists around 75,000 clones, around three quarters of them singletons, with nearly 3.5% in the top ten. The material sequenced was PBMCs. Receptors originate from a man aged 35-49 years in good health and CMV-seronegative. The CDR3 runs from the conserved cysteine through the conserved F or W. The D gene is left open where the match is weak. Expanded clones are given a class, and other clones once, few, many or no size at all.

>TRBJ1-5|TRBV28|NA|NA
CASSLRGNWQPQHF
TGTGCCAGCAGTCTTCGGGGGAATTGGCAGCCCCAGCATTTT
>TRBJ1-6|TRBV4-2|NA|TRBD1
CASSLTGDGAPLHF
TGTGCCAGCAGCCTGACAGGGGATGGGGCACCCCTCCACTTT
>TRBJ2-3|TRBV7-3|NA|NA
CASSLAFEDTQYF
TGTGCCAGCAGCTTAGCCTTCGAGGATACGCAGTATTTT
>TRBJ1-6|TRBV10-3|once|NA
CAISEQNSPLHF
TGTGCCATCAGTGAGCAAAATTCACCCCTCCACTTT
>TRBJ2-7|TRBV28|NA|TRBD1
CASSTGEPIHEQYF
TGTGCCAGTTCCACAGGGGAACCCATACACGAGCAGTACTTC
>TRBJ1-6|TRBV19|once|TRBD1
CASSVGTGYNSPLHF
TGTGCCAGTAGTGTTGGGACAGGCTATAATTCACCCCTCCACTTT
>TRBJ2-1|TRBV19|NA|NA
CASSIGTRYYNEQFF
TGTGCCAGTAGTATAGGGACAAGGTACTACAATGAGCAGTTCTTC
>TRBJ1-1|TRBV28|once|NA
CASSFQGLVGGFPF
TGTGCCAGCAGTTTCCAGGGGTTAGTCGGGGGGTTTCCCTTT
>TRBJ2-7|TRBV5-1|NA|TRBD1
CASSSGQASYEQYF
TGCGCCAGCAGCTCGGGACAGGCTTCCTACGAGCAGTACTTC
>TRBJ2-7|TRBV5-1|NA|TRBD2
CASSETSGGGYEQYF
TGCGCCAGCAGCGAGACTAGCGGGGGAGGTTACGAGCAGTACTTC
>TRBJ1-1|TRBV11-2|NA|NA
CASSWRAEAFF
TGTGCCAGCAGCTGGAGGGCTGAAGCTTTCTTT
>TRBJ1-1|TRBV6-4|NA|TRBD1
CASSERTGGCEAFF
TGTGCCAGCAGCGAACGGACAGGGGGGTGTGAAGCTTTCTTT
>TRBJ1-4|TRBV19|NA|NA
CASSWGGADEKLFF
TGTGCCAGTAGTTGGGGAGGCGCGGATGAAAAACTGTTTTTT
>TRBJ2-7|TRBV5-4|NA|TRBD1
CASSVTRDSYEQYF
TGTGCCAGCAGCGTGACCCGGGACAGCTACGAGCAGTACTTC
>TRBJ2-4|TRBV14|once|TRBD1
CASSHRDRLAKNIQYF
TGTGCCAGCAGCCACCGGGACAGACTAGCCAAAAACATTCAGTACTTC
>TRBJ2-7|TRBV9|NA|NA
CASSPGVGPYEQYF
TGTGCCAGCAGCCCGGGGGTGGGACCCTACGAGCAGTACTTC
>TRBJ1-5|TRBV4-1|NA|NA
CASSQGGIDSRRPQHF
TGCGCCAGCAGCCAAGGAGGCATTGACAGCCGACGGCCCCAGCATTTT
>TRBJ1-6|TRBV9|NA|NA
CASSVVLSNSPLHF
TGTGCCAGCAGCGTAGTACTGTCTAATTCACCCCTCCACTTT
>TRBJ1-3|TRBV7-2|many|TRBD1
CASSLRGGSANTIYF
TGTGCCAGCAGCTTGAGAGGGGGCTCTGCGAACACCATATATTTT
>TRBJ2-1|TRBV10-2|NA|NA
CASTRGGGNEQFF
TGCGCCAGCACCAGGGGTGGTGGCAATGAGCAGTTCTTC
>TRBJ1-4|TRBV2|few|NA
CASMQGYNEKLFF
TGTGCCAGCATGCAGGGTTATAATGAAAAACTGTTTTTT
>TRBJ2-3|TRBV4-2|NA|TRBD2
CASSQSPLAGTTDTQYF
TGTGCCAGCAGCCAATCCCCACTAGCGGGGACCACAGATACGCAGTATTTT
>TRBJ1-1|TRBV7-3|few|NA
CASSSYETGEAFF
TGTGCCAGCAGCTCTTATGAAACAGGGGAAGCTTTCTTT